This TCR beta chain is from a study of blood T cell repertoires in COVID-19. Whole-study context: Acute and convalescent COVID-19 samples came from the United States, Italy and Spain. PBMCs, B-cell-depleted T cells, or T cells were the source of the cDNA or gDNA that made up the material.

Participant ages covered roughly 18 to 89 years across 20 to 30 US areas. Membership in each cohort depended on participant-reported clinical history. Profiling relied on immunoSEQ multiplex PCR, and the TCRdb table lists in-frame clones only, not all of them. The sample shows 400,000 or so clones, 88% of them seen only once. Trimming left V 2 bases short and J 6 bases short, with 6 bases between. The CDR3 runs 12 residues. The germline CDR1 and CDR2 sequences are SGHTS and YDEGEE. Worth noting for this clone: Different DNA sequences within this sample yield the same CDR3.

The clonotype was recovered from a woman between 35 and 50 years old with acute COVID-19. The V gene is TRBV5-8, the J gene TRBJ1-5, with D hard to call. Sequencing was performed on PBMCs or T cells enriched from blood (not recorded which). CDR3 bases: TGTGCCAGCAGCTTTAGGAGTCAGCCCCAGCATTTT. This codes for CASSFRSQPQHF.